This TCR beta chain came from a study of blood T cell repertoires in COVID-19. In the study overall: Material from acute and convalescent COVID-19 was sourced from the United States, Italy and Spain. T cells, B-cell-depleted T cells, or PBMCs supplied cDNA or gDNA.

In the original workflow: Amplification with reference gene primers provided the estimates of nucleated cell counts. Assay: immunoSEQ multiplex PCR; the TCRdb copy retains only in-frame clones and omits some. V, J and clone size reflect that table, while D and trimming were determined from the DNA. The data show 110,000 to 150,000 clones, around 82% seen once. The source is a human donor in a cohort sampled during active COVID-19. The sample taken for sequencing was peripheral blood.

As DNA, the CDR3 is TGTGCCAGCAGCTTAGAGTGGCGGGGGCCTGGGGATGAGCAGTTCTTC. Its protein product is CASSLEWRGPGDEQFF. The rearrangement joins TRBV11-3 to TRBJ2-1; possibly TRBD2 for D (7 bases). The CDR3 totals 16 residues. Germline lookup yields CDR1 SGHNT and CDR2 YENEEA. V was pared by 0 bases and J by 8 bases, with 17 bases between.